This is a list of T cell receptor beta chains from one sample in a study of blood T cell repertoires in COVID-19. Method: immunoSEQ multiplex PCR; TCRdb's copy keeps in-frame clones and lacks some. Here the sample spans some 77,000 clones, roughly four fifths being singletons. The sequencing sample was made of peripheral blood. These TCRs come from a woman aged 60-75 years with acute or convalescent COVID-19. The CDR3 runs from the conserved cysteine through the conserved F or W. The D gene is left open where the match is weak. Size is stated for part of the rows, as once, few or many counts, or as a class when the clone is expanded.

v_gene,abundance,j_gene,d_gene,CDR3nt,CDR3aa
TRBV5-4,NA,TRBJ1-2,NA,TGTGCCAGCAGCTTTGGTCTTCGTACTGGGGCTCGGTCCTTC,CASSFGLRTGARSF
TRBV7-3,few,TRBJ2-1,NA,TGTGCCAGCAGCTTAACTAGCCTAACCACCGATGAGCAGTTCTTC,CASSLTSLTTDEQFF
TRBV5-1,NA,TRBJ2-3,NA,TGCGCCAGCAGCTTATCAGGGCCCACAGATACGCAGTATTTT,CASSLSGPTDTQYF
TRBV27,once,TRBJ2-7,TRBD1,TGTGCCAGCAGGTTCGCTAGGGACAGCTACGAGCAGTACTTC,CASRFARDSYEQYF
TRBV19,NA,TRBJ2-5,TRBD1,TGTGCCAGTAGTCCTTGGACAGGGAAGATTGGGTCGGAGACCCAGTACTTC,CASSPWTGKIGSETQYF
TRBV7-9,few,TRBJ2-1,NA,TGTGCCAGCAGCTTTAGGGGTACGAGCTCCTACAATGAGCAGTTCTTC,CASSFRGTSSYNEQFF
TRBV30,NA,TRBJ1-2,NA,TGTGCCTGGAGTACAGGGTTCTATGGCTACACCTTC,CAWSTGFYGYTF
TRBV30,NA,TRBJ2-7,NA,TGTGCCTGGAGTGTAGGAGCAACCTACTTC,CAWSVGATYF
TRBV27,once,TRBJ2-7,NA,TGTGCCAGCCGTATACAGGGCGGAGGCTCCTACGAGCAGTACTTC,CASRIQGGGSYEQYF
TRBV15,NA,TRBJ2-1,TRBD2,TGTGCCACCAGCCCGCGGCTATGGCGGGGGGGCAATGAGCAGTTCTTC,CATSPRLWRGGNEQFF
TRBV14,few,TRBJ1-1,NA,TGTGCCAGCAGCCGTCGCGCGGCGGGAGTCTTCACTGAAGCTTTCTTT,CASSRRAAGVFTEAFF
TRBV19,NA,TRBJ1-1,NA,TGTGCCAGTAGTATCAGGGCAGGGGACACTGAAGCTTTCTTT,CASSIRAGDTEAFF
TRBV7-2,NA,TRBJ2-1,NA,TGTGCCAGCCGAGGGAGTATGTCCTACAATGAGCAGTTCTTC,CASRGSMSYNEQFF
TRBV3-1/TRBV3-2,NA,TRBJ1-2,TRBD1,TGTGCCAGCAGCCCGACAGGGTCTGGCTACACCTTC,CASSPTGSGYTF
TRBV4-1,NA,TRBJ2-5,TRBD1,TGCGCCAGCAGCTCCTACAGGGGGCCCCAAGAGACCCAGTACTTC,CASSSYRGPQETQYF
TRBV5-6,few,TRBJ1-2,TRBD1,TGTGCCAGCAGCTTAACAGGGGCCCCCTATGGCTACACCTTC,CASSLTGAPYGYTF
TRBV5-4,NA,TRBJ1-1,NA,TGTGCCAGCAGCTTGGCCACAGGGAACACTGAAGCTTTCTTT,CASSLATGNTEAFF
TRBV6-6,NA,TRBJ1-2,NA,TGTGCCAGCAGTTACTCGACAGCTGAAGGCTACACCTTC,CASSYSTAEGYTF
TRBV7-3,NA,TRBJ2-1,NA,TGTGCCAGCAGCTTAAATTTGGCGGGCCCACCCATATACAATGAGCAGTTCTTC,CASSLNLAGPPIYNEQFF
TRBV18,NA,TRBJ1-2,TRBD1,TGTGCCAGCTCACCATCCGGACAGGCCGGCTACACCTTC,CASSPSGQAGYTF
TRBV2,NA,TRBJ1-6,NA,TGTGCCAGCAGGGACAGACAGAATTCACCCCTCCACTTT,CASRDRQNSPLHF
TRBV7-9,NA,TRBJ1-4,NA,TGTGCCAGCAGCTTTAGGCTACGACAGGCAGATAATGAAAAACTGTTTTTT,CASSFRLRQADNEKLFF
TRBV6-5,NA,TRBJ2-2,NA,TGTGCCAGCAGTTCGCGTACCACGAACACCGGGGAGCTGTTTTTT,CASSSRTTNTGELFF
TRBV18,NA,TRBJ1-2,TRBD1,TGTGCCAGCTCACCCCGAACAGGGGGTGACGGCTACACCTTC,CASSPRTGGDGYTF
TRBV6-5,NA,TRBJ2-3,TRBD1,TGTGCCAGCAGCCGCGAGGGGGCCCGCACAGATACGCAGTATTTT,CASSREGARTDTQYF
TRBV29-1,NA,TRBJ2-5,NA,TGCAGCGCCTCGACGGGTCAAGAGACCCAGTACTTC,CSASTGQETQYF
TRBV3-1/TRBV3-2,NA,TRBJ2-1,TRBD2,TGTGCCAGCAGCCATAAGGCTAGCGGCTCCTACAATGAGCAGTTCTTC,CASSHKASGSYNEQFF
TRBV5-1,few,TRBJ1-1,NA,TGCGCCAGCAGCTTCATGGGGGCTAGTACTGAAGCTTTCTTT,CASSFMGASTEAFF
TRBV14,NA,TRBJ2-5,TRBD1,TGTGCCAGCAGCCAAGGTCGGACAGGCAGGGAGACCCAGTACTTC,CASSQGRTGRETQYF
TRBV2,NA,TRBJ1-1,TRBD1,TGTGCCAGCAGTGGGCAGTTAATGGCAGGGGGAAACACTGAAGCTTTCTTT,CASSGQLMAGGNTEAFF
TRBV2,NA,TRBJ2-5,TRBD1,TGTGCCAGCAGTGAACGAAGACAGGGGGGGGAGACCCAGTACTTC,CASSERRQGGETQYF
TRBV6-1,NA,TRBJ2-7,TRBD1,TGTGCCAGCAGTGATACAGGGGGACCCTACGAGCAGTACTTC,CASSDTGGPYEQYF
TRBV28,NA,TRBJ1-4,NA,TGTGCCAGCACCGGGGGGTTGGGTGAAAAACTGTTTTTT,CASTGGLGEKLFF
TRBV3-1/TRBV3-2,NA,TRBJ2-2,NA,TGTGCCAGCAGCCAAGATCTTCGGGGTCCGGCCACCGGGGAGCTGTTTTTT,CASSQDLRGPATGELFF
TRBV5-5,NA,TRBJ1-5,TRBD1,TGTGCCAGCAGCTTTGGCCAGGGGGGAATTCAGCCCCAGCATTTT,CASSFGQGGIQPQHF
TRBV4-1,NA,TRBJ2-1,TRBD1,TGCGCCAGCAGCCAAGGTCAGGGGGATGAGCAGTTCTTC,CASSQGQGDEQFF
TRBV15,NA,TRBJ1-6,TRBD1,TGTGCCACCAAACCGGGACAGGGGAATTCACCCCTCCACTTT,CATKPGQGNSPLHF
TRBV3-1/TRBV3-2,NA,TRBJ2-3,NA,TGTGCCAGCAGCCCAGGGTGGTTGGGCACAGATACGCAGTATTTT,CASSPGWLGTDTQYF
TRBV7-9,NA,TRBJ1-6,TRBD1,TGTGTCAGCAGCTTGGGACAGGGGGCAATAGGATCACCCCTCCACTTT,CVSSLGQGAIGSPLHF
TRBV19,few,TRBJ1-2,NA,TGTGCCAGTAACCCTTCCAGGGGTATGGGGGGCTACACCTTC,CASNPSRGMGGYTF
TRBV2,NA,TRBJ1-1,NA,TGTGCCAGCAGTGAGGGGAGAACGTTGAACACTGAAGCTTTCTTT,CASSEGRTLNTEAFF
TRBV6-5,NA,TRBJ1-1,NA,TGTGCCAGCAGTACCGAGGGGGTAGACACTGAAGCTTTCTTT,CASSTEGVDTEAFF
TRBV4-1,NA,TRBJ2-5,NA,TGCGCCAGCAGCCAAGATCGGAGGGAGACCCAGTACTTC,CASSQDRRETQYF
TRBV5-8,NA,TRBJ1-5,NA,TGTGCCAGCAGCTTGGGTTGGGGAAACGGGAACAATCAGCCCCAGCATTTT,CASSLGWGNGNNQPQHF
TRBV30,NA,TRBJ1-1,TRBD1,TGTGCCTGGAAGGGACAGGGGGGGACTGAAGCTTTCTTT,CAWKGQGGTEAFF
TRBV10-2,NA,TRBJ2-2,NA,TGCGCCAGCAGTGAGTCGCCAGGGCTAGCGAACACCGGGGAGCTGTTTTTT,CASSESPGLANTGELFF
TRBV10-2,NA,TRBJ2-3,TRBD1,TGCGCCAGTGGGGCCGGGACAGGGGGGGCAGGTACGCAGTATTTT,CASGAGTGGAGTQYF
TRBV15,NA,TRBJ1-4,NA,TGTGCCACCAGCAGAGATCCGAGATCAACTAATGAAAAACTGTTTTTT,CATSRDPRSTNEKLFF
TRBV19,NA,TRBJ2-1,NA,TGTGCCAGTGGCCGGAGGGGGCCCGACAATGAGCAGTTCTTC,CASGRRGPDNEQFF
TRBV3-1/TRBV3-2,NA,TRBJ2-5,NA,TGTGCCAGCAGCCAAGAGGCAGGGGTCCCCCAAGAGACCCAGTACTTC,CASSQEAGVPQETQYF
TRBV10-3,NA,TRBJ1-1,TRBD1,TGTGCCATCAACGGACAGGGGAACACTGAAGCTTTCTTT,CAINGQGNTEAFF
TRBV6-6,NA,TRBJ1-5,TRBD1,TGTGCCAGCAGGTCTCAGGGGGGAGATCAGCCCCAGCATTTT,CASRSQGGDQPQHF
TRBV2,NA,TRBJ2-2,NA,TGTGCCAGCAGGGCTAGAGAGACGAACACCGGGGAGCTGTTTTTT,CASRARETNTGELFF
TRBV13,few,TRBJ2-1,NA,TGTGCCAGCAGCGACGGGGATGAGCAGTTCTTC,CASSDGDEQFF
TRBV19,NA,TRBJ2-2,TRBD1,TGTGCCAGTACTAAAGGGACAGGGGGAATCCCCGGGGAGCTGTTTTTT,CASTKGTGGIPGELFF